This T cell receptor (beta chain) appears in the sequencing data of a study of T cells after posttransplantation cyclophosphamide. Study-wide points: Donor-recipient repertoire similarity was low at 1-2 months, rising over year one. Blood and skin or GI T cell repertoires showed limited TRB overlap. TRB clonality was highly associated with recipient CMV seropositivity and reactivation.

V shed 6 bases and J shed 5 bases, with 13 bases lying between them. This CDR3 spans 13 amino acids. Germline V lookup: CDR1 MDHEN, CDR2 SYDVKM. The assay was immunoSEQ multiplex PCR, and TCRdb's table has in-frame clones only and misses some. The data hold some 5,400 clones, with 90% to 95% observed a single time. A note on this clone: What it binds is not known.

This receptor was identified in a woman aged 60-75 years in good health, CMV-negative, and a related stem cell transplant donor. The rearrangement links TRBV28 to TRBJ1-1; D possibly corresponds to TRBD1 (5 bases). The sequencing input was CD4+ T cells sorted from bone marrow. The CDR3 DNA sequence: TGTGCCAGCAGAACACAGGTGCTTACTGAAGCTTTCTTT. As protein: CASRTQVLTEAFF.